The T cell receptor (beta chain) described here comes from a study of cytomegalovirus exposure and HLA in healthy donors. V lost 6 bases, J lost 1 base, and 13 bases lay in between. The V gene's germline CDR1 is LNHDA and CDR2 SQIVND (reference sequence). CDR3 length: 14 residues. Study-wide points: Associated with cytomegalovirus, according to the listing, were 150 to 200 TCR beta chains.

The PCR made use of 60 Vbeta and 13 Jbeta primers. Using immunoSEQ multiplex PCR, the repertoire was profiled, and TCRdb retains in-frame clones only, with some absent. The sample includes approximately 79,000 clones, over 70% of them seen just once. Worth noting for this clone: Its antigen is as yet unknown.

This TCR was sampled from a man aged 35 to 55 in good health and CMV-seronegative. Sequencing input: PBMCs. V gene TRBV19 combines with J gene TRBJ2-7; D might be TRBD1 (5 bases). The CDR3 DNA is TGTGCCAGTAGGGACAAGAGTACTTCCTACGAGCAGTACTTC. This encodes CASRDKSTSYEQYF.